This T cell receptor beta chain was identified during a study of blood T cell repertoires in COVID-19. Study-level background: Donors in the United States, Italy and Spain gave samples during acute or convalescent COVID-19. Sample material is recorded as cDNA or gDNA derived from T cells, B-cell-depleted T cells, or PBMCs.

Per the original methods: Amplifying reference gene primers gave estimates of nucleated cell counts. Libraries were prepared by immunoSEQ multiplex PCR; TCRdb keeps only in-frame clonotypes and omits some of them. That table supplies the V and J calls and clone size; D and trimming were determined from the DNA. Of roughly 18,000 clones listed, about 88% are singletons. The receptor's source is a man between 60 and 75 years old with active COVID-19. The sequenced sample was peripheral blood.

CDR3 in DNA: TGCGCCAGCAGCTTGCCCGGGAACACCGGGGAGCTGTTTTTT. Protein product: CASSLPGNTGELFF. The chain has TRBV5-1 and TRBJ2-2, with D unresolved. Trimming took 1 base from V and 1 from J, leaving 5 bases between them. The CDR3 length is 14 residues. CDR1 and CDR2 from the germline V gene are SGHRS and YFSETQ.